This passage covers 18 T cell receptor beta chains from one sample sequenced in a study of CXCR3-negative and CXCR3-positive naive CD8 T cells. TRB cDNA was prepared as libraries by UMI-labeled 5' RACE. TCRdb re-analyzed the 5' RACE reads; it lists each CDR3 protein once, without DNA. This table holds about 130,000 distinct CDR3 sequences. Material for sequencing was naive CXCR3- CD8+ T cells from blood. Subset of the sample: CD45RO-CCR7+CD27+CD95- naive CD8+ T cells lacking CXCR3 (TNR3-). The receptors derive from a human donor in good health. Some clones in this sample may be carry-over from other donors' samples.

The V gene is TRBV29-1, the J gene TRBJ2-3; TCRdb's D call, TRBD2, is unchecked because there is no DNA. The CDR3 totals 16 residues. CDR1 is SQVTM and CDR2 is ANQGSEA in the germline V gene. CDR3 in amino acids: CSVIGLAGGGSDTQYF.

The rearrangement uses TRBV7-9 and TRBJ1-5; as DNA is missing, the TRBD1 call by TCRdb cannot be tested. The CDR3 has 15 amino acids. Germline lookup yields CDR1 SEHNR and CDR2 FQNEAQ (reference sequence). The CDR3 protein is CASSLDSLSDQPQHF.

V and J are TRBV15 and TRBJ2-2; the D gene TCRdb calls, TRBD2, cannot be checked with no DNA. The CDR3 length is 16 residues. Germline CDR1 reads LNHNV; CDR2 reads YYDKDF (reference sequence). The CDR3: CATSRSHGRLVGELFF. Drawing the rest from reference TRBV15 and TRBJ2-2, the complete variable domain is DAMVIQNPRYQVTQFGKPVTLSCSQTLNHNVMYWYQQKSSQAPKLLFHYYDKDFNNEADTPDNFQSRRPNTSFCFLDIRSPGLGDTAMYLCATSRSHGRLVGELFFGEGSRLTVL.

The chain joins TRBV7-9 to TRBJ2-7. Germline values: CDR1 SEHNR, CDR2 FQNEAQ (reference sequence). The CDR3 has 13 amino acids. CDR3 residues: CASSPRSSYEQYF.

The chain links TRBV6-2 or TRBV6-3 to TRBJ2-1; the TRBD1 assignment by TCRdb is unverifiable without DNA. Germline V gene lookup returns CDR1 MNHEY and CDR2 SVGEGT. This CDR3 region has 16 residues. CDR3 sequence reads: CASSPPFRVLDNEQFF.

The CDR3 here is CATSDLAGGYNEQFF. The chain is built from TRBV24-1 and TRBJ2-1; TCRdb selects TRBD2, and the lack of DNA leaves this call unchecked. The CDR3 sequence is 15 residues long. Germline-derived CDR1 and CDR2 are KGHDR and SFDVKD.

This chain connects TRBV12-3 or TRBV12-4 to TRBJ2-3. The CDR3 is 15 amino acids. The chain's CDR3 is CASSLGVVSTDTQYF.

This chain links TRBV11-3 with TRBJ2-7. This CDR3 contains 15 residues. Germline V gene lookup returns CDR1 SGHNT and CDR2 YENEEA. CDR3: CASSPRDKNPNEQYF.

The CDR3 protein is CASSHPIAGLDNEQFF. The chain links TRBV4-1 to TRBJ2-1; the TRBD2 assignment by TCRdb is unverifiable without DNA. Germline V gene sequence: CDR1 MGHRA, CDR2 YSYEKL. The CDR3 is 16 amino acids.

V is TRBV29-1 and J is TRBJ2-1. From germline, CDR1 is SQVTM and CDR2 ANQGSEA. This CDR3 contains 14 residues. The CDR3 is CSVGSRQSYNEQFF.

The J gene is TRBJ2-7, the V gene TRBV6-6; no DNA is available, so the TRBD2 call from TCRdb remains unchecked. The CDR3 totals 23 residues. From germline, CDR1 is MNHNY and CDR2 SVGAGI (reference sequence). The CDR3 reads CASSYSWDVAGGPLVSSRYEQYF.

The V and J genes are TRBV6-4 and TRBJ1-1; the D call of TRBD1 rests on TCRdb alone, since no DNA is present to check it. The CDR3 is 16 amino acids. Germline values: CDR1 MRHNA, CDR2 SNTAGT. The CDR3 protein is CASSDSPGGSLSEAFF.

The CDR3 spells CASSVSGEANQPQHF. The V and J genes are TRBV9 and TRBJ1-5. The germline V gene encodes CDR1 SGDLS and CDR2 YYNGEE. The CDR3 has 15 amino acids.

The V and J genes are TRBV20-1 and TRBJ2-1; TCRdb selects TRBD2, and the lack of DNA leaves this call unchecked. This CDR3 spans 16 amino acids. Germline V gene sequence: CDR1 DFQATT, CDR2 SNEGSKA (reference sequence). The CDR3 reads CSARDTASGGVYEQFF.

The chain has TRBV7-2 and TRBJ2-2; the D call of TRBD1 rests on TCRdb alone, since no DNA is present to check it. Germline values: CDR1 SGHTA, CDR2 FQGNSA. The CDR3 contains 16 residues. The CDR3 region is CASSFWVGEGTGELFF. Full variable domain (remainder filled in from reference TRBV7-2 and TRBJ2-2): GAGVSQSPSNKVTEKGKDVELRCDPISGHTALYWYRQSLGQGLEFLIYFQGNSAPDKSGLPSDRFSAERTGGSVSTLTIQRTQQEDSAVYLCASSFWVGEGTGELFFGEGSRLTVL.

The chain recombines TRBV7-8 with TRBJ1-6. CDR1 is SGHVS, CDR2 FQNEAQ, per germline. The length of the CDR3 is 15 residues. This CDR3 reads CASSLSRVSDSPLHF.

This rearrangement joins TRBV5-6 to TRBJ1-3; the D call from TCRdb, TRBD1, cannot be confirmed without DNA. The CDR3 covers 16 residues. The germline gives CDR1 SGHDT, CDR2 YYEEEE. The CDR3 protein is CASSLPGTGPGNTIYF.

V gene TRBV9 combines with J gene TRBJ1-1; checking the TCRdb D call of TRBD1 is not possible without DNA. CDR3 length: 14 residues. Germline values: CDR1 SGDLS, CDR2 YYNGEE. The CDR3 spells CASSPPARNTEAFF.